This TCR beta chain was found in a study of regulatory T cells in long-lasting Graves disease. In building TCR beta libraries, iRepertoire HTBI primers were used together with Arm-PCR of CDR3 regions. MiXCR, run by TCRdb on the multiplex PCR reads, gives a single entry per CDR3 protein. Seen here are 430,000 or so distinct CDR3 sequences, roughly a fifth observed once, and the top ten hold 13% to 15%. At least ten counts were recorded for this clonotype. As to time point: persistent/refractory GD, antithyroid drugs over 5 years with positive TRAb. Construction of the TCR library relied on RNA isolated from PBMCs. The clonotype originates from a female donor with Graves disease. The sample consisted of peripheral blood mononuclear cells (PBMCs), taken when the disease was refractory, from a patient treated with antithyroid drugs.

The CDR3 nucleotides read TGTGCCAGCAGTTTATTTACTAGCGGGAGGTCCTACGAGCAGTACTTC. Protein: CASSLFTSGRSYEQYF. The chain couples TRBV28 to TRBJ2-7, with 12 bases that match TRBD2. J gave up 1 base and V 1 base, and 2 bases lay outside the gene matches. This CDR3 is 16 amino acids long. CDR1 and CDR2 from the germline V gene are MDHEN and SYDVKM. Supplemented by reference TRBV28 and TRBJ2-7, the full variable domain reads DVKVTQSSRYLVKRTGEKVFLECVQDMDHENMFWYRQDPGLGLRLIYFSYDVKMKEKGDIPEGYSVSREKKERFSLILESASTNQTSMYLCASSLFTSGRSYEQYFGPGTRLTVT.